One T cell receptor (beta chain) is described in this entry. Its antigen is undetermined. These data are taken from a study of T cell responses to AZD1222 COVID-19 vaccine. Broader study findings: Baseline seropositivity occurred in only six or seven AZD1222 recipients.

The data were produced by immunoSEQ multiplex PCR, yet TCRdb's version contains in-frame clones alone and is incomplete. The repertoire has 95,000 to 100,000 clones, around 84% of them found once; the top ten carry 1.4%. This TCR came from an adult in good health. Sequenced material: peripheral blood, taken on day 0 of AZD1222 vaccination.

The CDR3 loop is CASTGGAANTGELFF. In DNA, the CDR3 is TGTGCCAGCACCGGGGGCGCAGCGAACACCGGGGAGCTGTTTTTT. This chain links TRBV28 with TRBJ2-2; D is possibly TRBD1 or TRBD2 (6 bases each). V shed 7 bases and J shed 0 bases, with 12 bases lying between them. The germline CDR1 and CDR2 sequences are MDHEN and SYDVKM. The CDR3 runs to 15 residues.